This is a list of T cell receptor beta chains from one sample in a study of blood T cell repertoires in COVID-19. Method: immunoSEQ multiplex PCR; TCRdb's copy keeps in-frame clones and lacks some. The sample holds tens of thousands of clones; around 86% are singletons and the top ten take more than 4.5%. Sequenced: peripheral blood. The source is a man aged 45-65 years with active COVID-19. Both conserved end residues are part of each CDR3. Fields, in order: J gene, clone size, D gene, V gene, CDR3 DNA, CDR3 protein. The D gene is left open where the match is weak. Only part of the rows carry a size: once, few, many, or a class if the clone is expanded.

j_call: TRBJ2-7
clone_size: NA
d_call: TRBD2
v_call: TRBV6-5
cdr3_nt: TGTGCCAGCAACTCGCCGGGACTAGCAAACGAGCAGTACTTC
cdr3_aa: CASNSPGLANEQYF

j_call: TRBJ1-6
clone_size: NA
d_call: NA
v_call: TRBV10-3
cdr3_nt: TGTGCCATCAGTGTTGACCGGGGGGATTCACCCCTCCACTTT
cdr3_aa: CAISVDRGDSPLHF

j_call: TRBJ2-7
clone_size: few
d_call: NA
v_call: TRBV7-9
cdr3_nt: TGTGCCAGCACCCTTACCGGTTCCTCGAACGAGCAGTACTTC
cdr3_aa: CASTLTGSSNEQYF

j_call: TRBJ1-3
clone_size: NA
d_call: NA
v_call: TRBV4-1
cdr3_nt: TGCGCCAGCAGCCTCGGACTGAGCTCTGGAAACACCATATATTTT
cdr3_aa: CASSLGLSSGNTIYF

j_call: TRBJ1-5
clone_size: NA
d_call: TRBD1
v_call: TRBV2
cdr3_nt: TGTGCCAGCAGTTCGGACATCCTAAACAGGGGAAATCAGCCCCAGCATTTT
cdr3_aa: CASSSDILNRGNQPQHF

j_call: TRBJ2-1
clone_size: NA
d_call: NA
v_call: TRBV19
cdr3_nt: TGTGCGAGTACAGGGTGGGGCGTCAATGAGCAGTTCTTC
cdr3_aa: CASTGWGVNEQFF

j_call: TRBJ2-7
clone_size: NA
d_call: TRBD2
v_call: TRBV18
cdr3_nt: TGTGCCAGCTCACCACCGGTAGGGACTAGCGGGAGCTACGAGCAGTACTTC
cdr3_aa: CASSPPVGTSGSYEQYF

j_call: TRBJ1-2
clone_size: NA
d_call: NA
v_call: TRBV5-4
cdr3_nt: TGTGCCAGCAGCTTGGCAGGGACTGGTGGCTATGGCTACACCTTC
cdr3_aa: CASSLAGTGGYGYTF

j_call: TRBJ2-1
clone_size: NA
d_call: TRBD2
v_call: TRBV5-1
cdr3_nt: TGCGCCAGCAGCGAGGGACTAGCGGGTGGCAATGAGCAGTTCTTC
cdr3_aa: CASSEGLAGGNEQFF

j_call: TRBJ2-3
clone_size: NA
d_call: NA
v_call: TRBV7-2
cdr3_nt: TGTGCCAGCAGCAGAGGACTACCCACAGATACGCAGTATTTT
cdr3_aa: CASSRGLPTDTQYF

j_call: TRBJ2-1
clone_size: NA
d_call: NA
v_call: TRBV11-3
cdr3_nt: TGTGCCAGCAGCTTACCCGGAGTCAATGAGCAGTTCTTC
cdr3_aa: CASSLPGVNEQFF

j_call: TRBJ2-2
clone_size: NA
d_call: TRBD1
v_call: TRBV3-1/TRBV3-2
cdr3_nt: TGTGCCAGCAGTCAACAGGGGGAAAACACCGGGGAGCTGTTTTTT
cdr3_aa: CASSQQGENTGELFF

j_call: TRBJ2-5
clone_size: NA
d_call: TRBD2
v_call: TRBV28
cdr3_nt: TGTGCCAGCAGCCGAGGACTAGCGGGAGGTTTAGAGACCCAGTACTTC
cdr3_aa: CASSRGLAGGLETQYF

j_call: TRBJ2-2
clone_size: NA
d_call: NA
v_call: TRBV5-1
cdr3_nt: TGCGCCAGCAGCCAGAGGCAGATGAACACCGGGGAGCTGTTTTTT
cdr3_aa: CASSQRQMNTGELFF

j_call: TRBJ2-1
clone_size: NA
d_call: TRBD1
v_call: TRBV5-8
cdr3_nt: TGTGCCAGCAGTCGGACAGGACTCTCCTACAATGAGCAGTTCTTC
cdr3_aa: CASSRTGLSYNEQFF

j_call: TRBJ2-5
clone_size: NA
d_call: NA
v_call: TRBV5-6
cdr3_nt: TGTGCCAGCAGCTTCCCAGGGGAAGAGACCCAGTACTTC
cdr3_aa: CASSFPGEETQYF

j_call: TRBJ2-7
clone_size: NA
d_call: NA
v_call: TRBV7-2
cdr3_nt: TGTGCCAGCAGCCTTCAATTCGGGGACTCCTACGAGCAGTACTTC
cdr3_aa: CASSLQFGDSYEQYF

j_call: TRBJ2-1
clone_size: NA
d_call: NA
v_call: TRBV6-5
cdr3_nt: TGTGCCAGCAGTTACTCGAAACCACATCTTAATGAGCAGTTCTTC
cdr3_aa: CASSYSKPHLNEQFF

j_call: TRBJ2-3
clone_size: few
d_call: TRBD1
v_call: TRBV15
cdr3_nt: TGTGCCACCAGCTTCCGGACAGGGCGCAGCACAGATACGCAGTATTTT
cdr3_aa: CATSFRTGRSTDTQYF

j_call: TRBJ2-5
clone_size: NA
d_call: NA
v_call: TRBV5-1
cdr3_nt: TGCGCCAGCAGCTTGGCCGGTACTTTAGAGACCCAGTACTTC
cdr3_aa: CASSLAGTLETQYF

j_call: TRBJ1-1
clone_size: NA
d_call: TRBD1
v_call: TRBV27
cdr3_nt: TGTGCCAGCAGTTTAGGACAGGGTAACACTGAAGCTTTCTTT
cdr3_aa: CASSLGQGNTEAFF

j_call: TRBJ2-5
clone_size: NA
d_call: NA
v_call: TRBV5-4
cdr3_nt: TGTGCCAGCAGCTTGGAAAGGGAGTGGGAGACCCAGTACTTC
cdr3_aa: CASSLEREWETQYF

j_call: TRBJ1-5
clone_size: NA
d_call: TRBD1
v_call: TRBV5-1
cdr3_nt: TGCGCCAGCAGTCCGGGACAGGACAATCAGCCCCAGCATTTT
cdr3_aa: CASSPGQDNQPQHF

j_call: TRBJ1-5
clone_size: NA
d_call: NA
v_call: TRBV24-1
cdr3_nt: TGTGCCACCAGTGATCCCAAGACAGATCAGCCCCAGCATTTT
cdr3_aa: CATSDPKTDQPQHF

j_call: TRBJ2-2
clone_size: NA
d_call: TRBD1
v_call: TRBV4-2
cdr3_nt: TGTGCCAGCAGCCGGACAGGGACAAAAGCGAACACCGGGGAGCTGTTTTTT
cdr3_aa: CASSRTGTKANTGELFF

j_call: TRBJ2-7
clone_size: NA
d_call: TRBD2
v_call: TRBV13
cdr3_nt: TGTGCCAGCAGCTCGAAAGCGGGAGTAGGTTCCTACGAGCAGTACTTC
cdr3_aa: CASSSKAGVGSYEQYF

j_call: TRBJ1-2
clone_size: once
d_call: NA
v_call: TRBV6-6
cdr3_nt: TGTGCCAACCGCGGGGGCGGGTATGGCTACACCTTC
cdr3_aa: CANRGGGYGYTF

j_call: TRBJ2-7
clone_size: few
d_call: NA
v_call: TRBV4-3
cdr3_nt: TGCGCCAGCAGCCCGACCCTGACTTGGACCTACGAGCAGTACTTC
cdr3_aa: CASSPTLTWTYEQYF

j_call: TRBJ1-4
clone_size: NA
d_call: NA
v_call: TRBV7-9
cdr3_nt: TGTGCCAGCAGCCTCAGGGGACCAAATGAAAAACTGTTTTTT
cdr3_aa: CASSLRGPNEKLFF

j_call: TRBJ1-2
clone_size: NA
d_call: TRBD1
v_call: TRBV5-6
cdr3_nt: TGTGCCAGCTTTACAGGGGCCTATGGCTACACCTTC
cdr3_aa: CASFTGAYGYTF

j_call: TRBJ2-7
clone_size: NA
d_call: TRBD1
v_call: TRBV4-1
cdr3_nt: TGCGCCAGCAGCCAAGGGGCCGGGACAGGGAGTGTCTACGAGCAGTACTTC
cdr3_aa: CASSQGAGTGSVYEQYF

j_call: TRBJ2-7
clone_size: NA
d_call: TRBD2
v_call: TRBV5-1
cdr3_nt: TGCGCCAGCAGCTTAGAGACTAGCGGGGTCTCCTACGAGCAGTACTTC
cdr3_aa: CASSLETSGVSYEQYF

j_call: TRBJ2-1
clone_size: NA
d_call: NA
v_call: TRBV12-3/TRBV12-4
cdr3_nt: TGTGCCAGCAGTTTATTCGGTAATGAGCAGTTCTTC
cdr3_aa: CASSLFGNEQFF

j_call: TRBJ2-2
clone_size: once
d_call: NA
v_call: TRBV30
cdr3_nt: TGTGCCTGGAGTTCCGGACTGGCGAACACCGGGGAGCTGTTTTTT
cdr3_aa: CAWSSGLANTGELFF

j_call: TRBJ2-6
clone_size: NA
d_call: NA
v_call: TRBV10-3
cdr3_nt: TGTGCCATCAGTGAGTCGATGCAGCGAACTGGGGCCAACGTCCTGACTTTC
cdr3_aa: CAISESMQRTGANVLTF

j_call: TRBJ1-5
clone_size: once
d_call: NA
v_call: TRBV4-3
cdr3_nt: TGCGCCAGCAGCCTGGGCCATAGCAATCAGCCCCAGCATTTT
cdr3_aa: CASSLGHSNQPQHF

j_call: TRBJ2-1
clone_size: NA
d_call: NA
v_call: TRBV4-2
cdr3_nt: TGTGCCAGCAGCCTTGGGTCGGGCAATGAGCAGTTCTTC
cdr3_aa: CASSLGSGNEQFF

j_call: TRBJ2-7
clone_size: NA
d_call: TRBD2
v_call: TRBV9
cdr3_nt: TGTGCCAGCAGCGACCAAGCGGGAGTGGGGTACGAGCAGTACTTC
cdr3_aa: CASSDQAGVGYEQYF

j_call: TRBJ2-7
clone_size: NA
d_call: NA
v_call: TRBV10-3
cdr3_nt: TGTGCCATCAGGGGCCAGACCTACGAGCAGTACTTC
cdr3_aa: CAIRGQTYEQYF

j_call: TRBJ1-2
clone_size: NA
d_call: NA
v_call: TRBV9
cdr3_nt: TGTGCCAGCAGCGCTGTATATGGACTCTATGGCTACACCTTC
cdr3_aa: CASSAVYGLYGYTF

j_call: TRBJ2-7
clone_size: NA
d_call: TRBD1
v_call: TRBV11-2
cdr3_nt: TGTGCCAGCAGCGGTGGGGACAGCCTAAGACCCTACGAGCAGTACTTC
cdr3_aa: CASSGGDSLRPYEQYF

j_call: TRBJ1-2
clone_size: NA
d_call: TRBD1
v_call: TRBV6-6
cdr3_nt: TGTGCCAGCAGTTCCGCGACAGGGGGCTATGGCTACACCTTC
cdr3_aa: CASSSATGGYGYTF

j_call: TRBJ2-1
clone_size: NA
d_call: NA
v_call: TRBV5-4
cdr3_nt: TGTGCCAGCAGCTTGCAACAGGAATACAATGAGCAGTTCTTC
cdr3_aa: CASSLQQEYNEQFF

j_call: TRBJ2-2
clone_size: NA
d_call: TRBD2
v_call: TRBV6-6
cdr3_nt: TGTGCCAGCAGTCGCTTACCCCCCACTAGCGGGAGTGGCGGGGAGCTGTTTTTT
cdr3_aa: CASSRLPPTSGSGGELFF

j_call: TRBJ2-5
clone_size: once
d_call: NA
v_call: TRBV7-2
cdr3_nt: TGTGCCAGCAGCTCGTGGGGGCCGGGACCGCAAGAGACCCAGTACTTC
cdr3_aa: CASSSWGPGPQETQYF

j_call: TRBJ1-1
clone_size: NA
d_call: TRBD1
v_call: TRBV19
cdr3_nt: TGTGCCAGTAGTAGAGCCGGGACAGGGGCGCAAAACTGGCTCTTCCCTGAAGCTTTCTTT
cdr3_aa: CASSRAGTGAQNWLFPEAFF

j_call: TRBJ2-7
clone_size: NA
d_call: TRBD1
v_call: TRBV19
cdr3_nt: TGTGCCAGTAGTATAAGGACAGGGCGCTACGAGCAGTACTTC
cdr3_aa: CASSIRTGRYEQYF

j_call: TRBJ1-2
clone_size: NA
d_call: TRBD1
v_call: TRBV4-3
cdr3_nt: TGCGCCAGCAGCCCCCGGGACAGCTATGGCTACACCTTC
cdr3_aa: CASSPRDSYGYTF

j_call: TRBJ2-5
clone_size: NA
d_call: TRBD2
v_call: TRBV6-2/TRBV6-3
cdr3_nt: TGTGCCAGCAGTTACACGACTAGCGGGAGAGCACAAGAGACCCAGTACTTC
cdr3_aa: CASSYTTSGRAQETQYF

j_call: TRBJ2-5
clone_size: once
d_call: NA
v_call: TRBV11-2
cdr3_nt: TGTGCCAGCAGTCCGGGACTCCAAGAGACCCAGTACTTC
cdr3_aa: CASSPGLQETQYF

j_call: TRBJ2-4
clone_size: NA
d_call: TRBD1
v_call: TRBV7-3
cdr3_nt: TGTGCCAGCAGCTTATCTCCCGGGACAGTTGGCATTCAGTACTTC
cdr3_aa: CASSLSPGTVGIQYF

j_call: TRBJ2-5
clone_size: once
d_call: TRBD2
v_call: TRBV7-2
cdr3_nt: TGTGCCAGCAGCTTCGTTAGCGGGAGAGGCTGGGAGACCCAGTACTTC
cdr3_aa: CASSFVSGRGWETQYF

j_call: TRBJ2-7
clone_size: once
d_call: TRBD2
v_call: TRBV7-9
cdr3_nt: TGTGCCAGCAGCTCCCTGACTAGCGGGAAAAAGTACGAGCAGTACTTC
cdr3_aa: CASSSLTSGKKYEQYF

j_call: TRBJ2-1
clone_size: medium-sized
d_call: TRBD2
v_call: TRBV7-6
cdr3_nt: TGTGCCAGCAGCTTAGAAGCGGGAGTTGGCAATGAGCAGTTCTTC
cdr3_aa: CASSLEAGVGNEQFF